The 11 T cell receptor beta chains below were found in one sample sequenced in a study of CD8 T cells in Susac syndrome. An amount of RNA that ranged from about 0.45 to 1 ug was reverse transcribed with random hexamers. TCRdb re-derived calls from the immunoSEQ multiplex PCR reads in MiXCR, one entry per CDR3 protein. The sample has 150,000 to 160,000 distinct CDR3 sequences, 94% seen once. Sequencing used CD8+ T cells from PBMCs. These receptors originate from a human donor with multiple sclerosis.

The rearrangement joins TRBV6-2 or TRBV6-3 to TRBJ2-1, with D hard to call. From germline, CDR1 is MNHEY and CDR2 SVGEGT. V lost 2 bases and J 9 bases, leaving 8 bases between the germline ends. CDR3 length: 12 residues. The CDR3 DNA follows: TGTGCCAGCAGTTACACGGCCCGTGAGCAGTTCTTC. Encoded protein: CASSYTAREQFF.

The table lists this clonotype with a few counts. The chain employs TRBV13 and TRBJ1-6, with 9 bases matching TRBD1. Germline trimming cut 5 bases from V and 7 bases from J; bases unmatched to any gene: 3. The germline CDR1 and CDR2 sequences are PRHDT and FYEKMQ (reference sequence). The CDR3 has 14 residues. CDR3 region: CASSQGQGNSPLHF. For the CDR3, the DNA is TGTGCCAGCAGCCAGGGACAGGGCAATTCACCCCTCCACTTT.

The chain carries TRBV4-1 and TRBJ2-1; 7 nucleotides match TRBD1. The CDR3 covers 15 residues. Germline V gives CDR1 MGHRA, CDR2 YSYEKL. V shed 4 bases, J shed 5 bases, and the junction held 8 bases outside the gene matches. The CDR3 nucleotides are TGCGCCAGCAGCCTCCGACAGGGTGGGAACAATGAGCAGTTCTTC. It yields the protein CASSLRQGGNNEQFF.

V and J are TRBV29-1 and TRBJ2-7; 9 nucleotides align to TRBD1. The germline V gene has CDR1 SQVTM and CDR2 ANQGSEA. This CDR3 has 15 residues. Trimming removed 0 bases from V and 0 bases from J; junction bases left unmatched: 3. The CDR3 loop reads CSVEDGTGSSYEQYF. DNA of the CDR3: TGCAGCGTTGAAGATGGGACAGGGAGCTCCTACGAGCAGTACTTC.

The rearrangement uses TRBV27 and TRBJ1-5; D uncertain. Per germline, CDR1 MNHEY and CDR2 SMNVEV (reference sequence). This CDR3 has 13 residues. V gave up 5 bases and J gave up 7 bases, with 12 bases separating them. The CDR3 sequence is CASSAQKYQPQHF. CDR3 DNA: TGTGCCAGCAGTGCACAGAAGTACCAGCCCCAGCATTTT.

The rearrangement joins TRBV28 to TRBJ2-3, with 9 positions matching TRBD1. Unmatched junction bases numbered 13, after V lost 6 bases and J lost 3 bases. This CDR3 is 17 amino acids long. Germline V gives CDR1 MDHEN, CDR2 SYDVKM. In DNA, the CDR3 is TGTGCCAGCAGCCTTTTTATCGGACAGGGGTTTACAGATACGCAGTATTTT. Translation gives CASSLFIGQGFTDTQYF.

The V and J genes are TRBV7-3 and TRBJ2-4; D remains ambiguous. Germline V gene sequence: CDR1 SGHTA, CDR2 FQGTGA. The CDR3 length is 13 residues. V gave up 1 base and J gave up 6 bases, with 7 bases separating them. The CDR3 loop reads CASSLSPGNIQYF. The CDR3 DNA follows: TGTGCCAGCAGCTTAAGCCCGGGAAACATTCAGTACTTC. The full variable domain, with the rest looked up from reference TRBV7-3 and TRBJ2-4, is GAGVSQTPSNKVTEKGKYVELRCDPISGHTALYWYRQSLGQGPEFLIYFQGTGAADDSGLPNDRFFAVRPEGSVSTLKIQRTERGDSAVYLCASSLSPGNIQYFGAGTRLSVL.

The J gene is TRBJ1-6, the V gene TRBV28; D is unclear. Germline V gives CDR1 MDHEN, CDR2 SYDVKM. The CDR3 has 15 amino acids. V was trimmed by 7 bases and J by 10 bases, leaving 20 bases between them. CDR3 in amino acids: CASTFNGQEVSPLHF. CDR3 coding DNA: TGTGCCAGCACCTTCAACGGGCAGGAGGTCTCACCCCTCCACTTT.

V is TRBV29-1 and J is TRBJ2-1; 9 bases are a match to TRBD1. The CDR3 runs to 14 residues. Trimming took 5 bases from V and 3 from J; bases not matched to a gene: 5. Germline CDR1 reads SQVTM; CDR2 reads ANQGSEA. CDR3 in DNA: TGCAGCGTTCAACAGGGGGCCGGCTACAATGAGCAGTTCTTC. Its translation: CSVQQGAGYNEQFF.

V gene TRBV9 combines with J gene TRBJ2-1; TRBD1 matches at 8 bases. The CDR3 extends over 15 amino acids. Germline CDR1 SGDLS, CDR2 YYNGEE. V was clipped by 0 bases and J by 4 bases; unmatched bases: 3. CDR3 DNA sequence: TGTGCCAGCAGCGTAGGGACAGGGTTATACAATGAGCAGTTCTTC. Translation: CASSVGTGLYNEQFF.

This clonotype has a handful of counts. The chain combines TRBV27 with TRBJ2-7; no reliable D call. This CDR3 spans 11 amino acids. Trimming stripped 5 bases from V and 4 bases from J, with 6 bases between. Looked up from germline, CDR1 is MNHEY and CDR2 is SMNVEV (reference sequence). As DNA, the CDR3 is TGTGCCAGCAGTACCGCGTACGAGCAGTACTTC. This sequence encodes CASSTAYEQYF.